Here is one T cell receptor (beta chain) with its context. The data originate from a study of pediatric ulcerative colitis. The germline gives CDR1 SEHNR, CDR2 FQNEAQ (reference sequence). The length of the CDR3 is 14 residues. V was cut by 0 bases and J by 5 bases, with 11 bases left in between. TCRdb's copy holds only in-frame clones and misses some; the assay was immunoSEQ multiplex PCR. The sample holds 55,000 to 80,000 clones, around 80% seen once. The TCR sequence derives from a boy aged 5-17 years with moderate ulcerative colitis. Material: blood. V usage is TRBV7-9 and J usage is TRBJ2-7, with D uncertain. This CDR3 reads CASSLASSAHEQYF. The DNA of the CDR3 is TGTGCCAGCAGCTTAGCAAGCAGCGCTCACGAGCAGTACTTC.